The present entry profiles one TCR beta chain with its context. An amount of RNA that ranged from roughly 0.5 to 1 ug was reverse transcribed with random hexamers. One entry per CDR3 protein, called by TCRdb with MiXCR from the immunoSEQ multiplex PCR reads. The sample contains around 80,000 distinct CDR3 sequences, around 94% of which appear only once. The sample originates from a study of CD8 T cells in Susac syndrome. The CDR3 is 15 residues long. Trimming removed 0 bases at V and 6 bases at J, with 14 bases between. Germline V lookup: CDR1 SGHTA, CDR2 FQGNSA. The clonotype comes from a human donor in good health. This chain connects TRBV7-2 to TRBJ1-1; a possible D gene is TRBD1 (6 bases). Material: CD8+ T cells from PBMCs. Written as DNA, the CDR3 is TGTGCCAGCAGCTTAGCGGTGTTGACAGGCCCTGAAGCTTTCTTT. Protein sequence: CASSLAVLTGPEAFF.